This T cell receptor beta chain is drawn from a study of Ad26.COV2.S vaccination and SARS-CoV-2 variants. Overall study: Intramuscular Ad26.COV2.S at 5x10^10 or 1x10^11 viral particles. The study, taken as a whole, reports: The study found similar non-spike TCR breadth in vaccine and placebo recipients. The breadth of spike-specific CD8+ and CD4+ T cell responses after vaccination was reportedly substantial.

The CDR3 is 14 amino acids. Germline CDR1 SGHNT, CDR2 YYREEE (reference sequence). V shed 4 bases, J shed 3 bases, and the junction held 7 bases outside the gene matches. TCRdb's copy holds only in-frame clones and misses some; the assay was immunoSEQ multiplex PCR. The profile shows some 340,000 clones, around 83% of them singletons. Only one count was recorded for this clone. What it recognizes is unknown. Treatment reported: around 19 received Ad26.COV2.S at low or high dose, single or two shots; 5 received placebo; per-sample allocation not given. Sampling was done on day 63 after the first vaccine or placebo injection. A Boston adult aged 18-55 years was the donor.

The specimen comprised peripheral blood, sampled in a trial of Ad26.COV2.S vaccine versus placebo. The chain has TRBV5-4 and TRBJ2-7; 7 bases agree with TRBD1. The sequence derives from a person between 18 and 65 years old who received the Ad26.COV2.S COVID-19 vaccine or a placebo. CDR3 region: CASSLQGIHYEQYF. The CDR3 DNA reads TGTGCCAGCAGCCTACAGGGGATACACTACGAGCAGTACTTC.